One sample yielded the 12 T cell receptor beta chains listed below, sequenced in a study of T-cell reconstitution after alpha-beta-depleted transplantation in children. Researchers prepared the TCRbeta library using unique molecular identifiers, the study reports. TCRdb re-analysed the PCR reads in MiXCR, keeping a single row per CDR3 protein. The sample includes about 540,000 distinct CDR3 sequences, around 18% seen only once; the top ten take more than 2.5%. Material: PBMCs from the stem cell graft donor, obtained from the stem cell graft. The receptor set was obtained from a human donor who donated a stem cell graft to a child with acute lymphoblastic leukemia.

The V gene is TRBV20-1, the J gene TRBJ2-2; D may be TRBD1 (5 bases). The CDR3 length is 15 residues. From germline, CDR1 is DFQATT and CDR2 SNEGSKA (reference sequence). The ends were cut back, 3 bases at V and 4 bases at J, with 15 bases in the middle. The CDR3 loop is CSASAGAQGTGELFF. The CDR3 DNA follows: TGCAGTGCTAGTGCTGGGGCTCAGGGCACCGGGGAGCTGTTTTTT.

The DNA for the CDR3 is TGTGCCAGCAGTTACGTTGACGGCTACGAGCAGTACTTC. It encodes CASSYVDGYEQYF. V usage is TRBV6-5 and J usage is TRBJ2-7; D is unclear. The CDR3 is 13 amino acids. CDR1 MNHEY and CDR2 SVGAGI come from the germline V gene. V lost 2 bases and J lost 3, with 8 bases in between.

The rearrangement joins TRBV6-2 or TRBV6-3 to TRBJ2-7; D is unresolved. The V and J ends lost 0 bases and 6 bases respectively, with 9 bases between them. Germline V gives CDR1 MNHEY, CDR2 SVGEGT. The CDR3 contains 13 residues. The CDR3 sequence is CASSYSLQIEQYF. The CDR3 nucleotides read TGTGCCAGCAGTTACTCCCTCCAGATCGAGCAGTACTTC.

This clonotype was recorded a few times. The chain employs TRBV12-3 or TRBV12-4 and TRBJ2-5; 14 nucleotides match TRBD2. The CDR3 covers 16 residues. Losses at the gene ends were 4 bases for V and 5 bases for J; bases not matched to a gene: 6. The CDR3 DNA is TGTGCCAGCAGTTCCTCCCGGACTAGCGGGGGGGAGACCCAGTACTTC. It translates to CASSSSRTSGGETQYF.

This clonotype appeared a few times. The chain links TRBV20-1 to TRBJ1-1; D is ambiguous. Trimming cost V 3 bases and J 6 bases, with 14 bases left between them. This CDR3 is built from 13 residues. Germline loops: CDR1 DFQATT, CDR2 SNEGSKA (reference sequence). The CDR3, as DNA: TGCAGTGCTAGGCGGCAGGTAACCCCTGAAGCTTTCTTT. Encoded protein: CSARRQVTPEAFF.

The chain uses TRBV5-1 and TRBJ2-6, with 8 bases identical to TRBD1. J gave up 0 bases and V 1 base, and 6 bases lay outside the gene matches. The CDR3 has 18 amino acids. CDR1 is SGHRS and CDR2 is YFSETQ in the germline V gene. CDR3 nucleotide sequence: TGCGCCAGCAGCTTGCAGGGGGCCCTACGCTCTGGGGCCAACGTCCTGACTTTC. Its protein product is CASSLQGALRSGANVLTF. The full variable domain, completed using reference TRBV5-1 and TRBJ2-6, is KAGVTQTPRYLIKTRGQQVTLSCSPISGHRSVSWYQQTPGQGLQFLFEYFSETQRNKGNFPGRFSGRQFSNSRSEMNVSTLELGDSALYLCASSLQGALRSGANVLTFGAGSRLTVL.

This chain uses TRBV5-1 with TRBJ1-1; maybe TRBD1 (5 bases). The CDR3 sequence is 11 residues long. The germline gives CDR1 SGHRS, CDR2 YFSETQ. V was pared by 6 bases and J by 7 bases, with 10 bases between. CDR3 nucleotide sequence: TGCGCCAGCAAACAGGACCGTGAAGCTTTCTTT. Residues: CASKQDREAFF.

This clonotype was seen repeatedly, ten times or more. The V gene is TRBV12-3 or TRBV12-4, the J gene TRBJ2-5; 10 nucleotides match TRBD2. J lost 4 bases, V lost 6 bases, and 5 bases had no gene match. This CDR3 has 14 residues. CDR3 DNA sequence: TGTGCCAGCAGCCCTAGCGGGAGCGGAGAGACCCAGTACTTC. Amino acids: CASSPSGSGETQYF.

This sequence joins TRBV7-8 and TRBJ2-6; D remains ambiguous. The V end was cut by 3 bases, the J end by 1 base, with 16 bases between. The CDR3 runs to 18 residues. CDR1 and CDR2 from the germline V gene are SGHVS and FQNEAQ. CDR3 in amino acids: CASSFGMAALSGANVLTF. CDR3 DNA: TGTGCCAGCAGCTTCGGCATGGCAGCCCTTTCTGGGGCCAACGTCCTGACTTTC.

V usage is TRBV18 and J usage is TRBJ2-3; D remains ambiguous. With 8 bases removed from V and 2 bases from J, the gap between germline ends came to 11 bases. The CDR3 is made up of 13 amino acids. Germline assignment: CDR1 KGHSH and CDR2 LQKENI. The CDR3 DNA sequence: TGTGCCAGCACCGCTCGCAACACAGATACGCAGTATTTT. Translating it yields CASTARNTDTQYF.

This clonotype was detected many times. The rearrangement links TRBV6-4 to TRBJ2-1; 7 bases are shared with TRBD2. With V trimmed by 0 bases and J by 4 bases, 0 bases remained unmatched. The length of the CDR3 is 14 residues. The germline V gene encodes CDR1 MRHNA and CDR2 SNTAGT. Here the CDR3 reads CASSDSGGYNEQFF. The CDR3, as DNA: TGTGCCAGCAGTGACTCGGGAGGGTACAATGAGCAGTTCTTC.

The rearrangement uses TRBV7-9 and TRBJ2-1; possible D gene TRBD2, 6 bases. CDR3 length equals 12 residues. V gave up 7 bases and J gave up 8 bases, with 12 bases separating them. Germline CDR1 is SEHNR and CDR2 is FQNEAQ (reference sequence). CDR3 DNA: TGTGCCAGCACTACTTTAGCGGATGAGCAGTTCTTC. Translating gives CASTTLADEQFF.